This TCR beta chain was sequenced during a study of blood T cell repertoires in COVID-19. The wider study: The United States, Italy and Spain were the sources of the acute and convalescent COVID-19 samples.

Per the original data handling: Amplifying reference gene primers gave estimates of nucleated cell counts. This table comes from immunoSEQ multiplex PCR, and its TCRdb copy is limited to in-frame clones, with some not included. V and J calls and clone size are those listed in that table; D and trimming were worked out from the DNA. This sample yields some 260,000 clones, of which 88% are seen a single time; around 6.5% belongs to the top ten. This clone was recorded only once. Patients from Seattle were sampled longitudinally, starting during active infection. This CDR3 contains 17 residues. CDR1 and CDR2 from the germline V gene are SGHDN and FVKESK. The V segment lost 5 bases and the J segment 7 bases; nucleotides outside the gene matches: 16.

The chain uses TRBV14 and TRBJ2-1, with 8 positions matching TRBD2. Sequencing was done on a sample of peripheral blood. The clonotype was recovered from a woman younger than 45 with COVID-19, enrolled during active disease. The CDR3, as DNA: TGTGCCAGCAGCTCTTCTGGGGCAGCGGGAGATCGGAATGAGCAGTTCTTC. Protein: CASSSSGAAGDRNEQFF. The full variable domain, with the rest looked up from reference TRBV14 and TRBJ2-1, is EAGVTQFPSHSVIEKGQTVTLRCDPISGHDNLYWYRRVMGKEIKFLLHFVKESKQDESGMPNNRFLAERTGGTYSTLKVQPAELEDSGVYFCASSSSGAAGDRNEQFFGPGTRLTVL.